Detailed here is one T cell receptor beta chain. In its sample, this clonotype was seen a few times. The specificity of this receptor is unknown. No much larger clone is present one base from it, and per-base qualities are unavailable. The library was generated by RT-PCR. The reads were generated on an Illumina HiSeq 2500. Starting from the raw public reads, TCRdb applied fastp trimming at Q25, assembled clones with MiXCR and retained in-frame beta chains. A single entry per CDR3 protein holds the most common genes and DNA from its merged rows. In all, the sample holds around 570,000 distinct CDR3 sequences, and 7.6% of those were seen once. The top ten hold 13% of the sample. The data were obtained in a study of response to subunit inactivated influenza vaccine (dated 2018 in TCRdb). Background on the whole study: To follow how T cells responded to a trivalent subunit inactivated influenza vaccine, the researchers relied on deep quantitative profiling of the T cell receptor repertoire. Overall results and qualifications from the work: It was suggested by the authors that each seasonal influenza vaccination may recruit only a limited number of new T cells.

V is pared back by 2 bases and J by 5 bases, with 22 bases lying between the germline termini. The CDR3 holds 18 amino acids from the cysteine to the phenylalanine. Only the CDR3 DNA is retained, 54 bases long and in frame from the first base. Taken from the germline V gene, the CDR1 and CDR2 loops are MNHEY and SVGEGT. The chain is assembled from TRBV6-2 or TRBV6-3 and TRBJ1-5, with no confidently assigned D gene. The receptor comes from a man between 50 and 75 years old who received an inactivated influenza vaccine. Donor details come from another sample of the same person, matched by shared clones. Sequencing was performed on PBMCs from blood, taken around 2 years after vaccination. The nucleotide sequence reads TGTGCCAGCAGTTACCAAATCCCCCAGGCAGGCTTTGATCAGCCCCAGCATTTT. Its protein reads: CASSYQIPQAGFDQPQHF.